This passage covers 9 T cell receptor beta chains from one sample sequenced in a study of post-analysis software for immune sequencing data (dated by TCRdb to the mid-2010s). Library creation used PCR. The sequencer listed for this sample is Illumina HiSeq 2500. To reduce PCR and sequencing biases, unique molecular identifiers were built into the TCR beta cDNA libraries. Using fastp trimming at Q25 and MiXCR clonotype assembly, TCRdb reanalyzed the public sequencing data and kept in-frame beta chains. CDR3 protein sequences are deduplicated, and each keeps its most common genes and DNA. A total of some 690,000 distinct CDR3 sequences appear in this sample, 30% of them only once. About 0.5% of the sample is in the top ten clones. Which antigens these TCRs recognize remains unknown. Paper-wide results and their limitations: Significantly higher frequencies in patients than in controls were found for about five TRBV segments, including TRBV5-6, TRBV5-1 and TRBV20-1.

The sample comprised blood. The receptor source for this set is a girl between 10 and 17 years old with multiple sclerosis.

This clonotype has only a few counts. The chain is built from TRBV3-1 and TRBJ2-7; D gene uncertain. Germline values: CDR1 LGHDT, CDR2 YNNKEL (reference sequence). The germline V and J ends were trimmed by 1 base and 3 bases, with 7 bases remaining between them. The CDR3 sequence is 13 residues long. The CDR3: CASSQGRRYEQYF. CDR3 in DNA: TGTGCCAGCAGCCAAGGACGCCGCTACGAGCAGTACTTC.

This clonotype showed up just a few times. V is TRBV3-1 and J is TRBJ2-2, with a tentative D call TRBD1 (6 bases). The germline V gene encodes CDR1 LGHDT and CDR2 YNNKEL (reference sequence). The V and J ends lost 4 bases and 4 bases respectively, with 10 bases between them. The CDR3 consists of 14 residues. The CDR3 is CASSPGHSTGELFF. CDR3 coding DNA: TGTGCCAGCAGCCCGGGACATTCCACCGGGGAGCTGTTTTTT.

The sample holds a few counts of this clonotype. V gene TRBV12-3 or TRBV12-4 combines with J gene TRBJ2-7; 16 bases match TRBD2. Trimming at V came to 5 bases and at J to 4 bases, leaving 11 bases not matched to a gene. The CDR3 has 18 amino acids. The CDR3 nucleotides read TGTGCCAGCAGTCCCTCCGGGACTAGCGGGGGGGCGTGGTACGAGCAGTACTTC. It specifies CASSPSGTSGGAWYEQYF.

This clonotype was recorded a few times. The chain uses TRBV20-1 and TRBJ2-5; D gene ambiguous. The CDR3 has 13 residues. Trimming cost V 6 bases and J 0 bases, with 11 bases left between them. CDR1 DFQATT and CDR2 SNEGSKA come from the germline V gene (reference sequence). CDR3 sequence (DNA): TGCAGTGCCGTCTCTTTCTACCAAGAGACCCAGTACTTC. Protein sequence: CSAVSFYQETQYF.

This clonotype was counted many times. The chain carries TRBV9 and TRBJ2-1; maybe TRBD2 (5 bases). V dropped 0 bases and J dropped 10 bases, with 8 bases sitting between them. The CDR3 has 12 amino acids. The germline CDR1 and CDR2 sequences are SGDLS and YYNGEE. The CDR3: CASSVGEREQFF. The CDR3 bases are TGTGCCAGCAGCGTAGGAGAGCGGGAGCAGTTCTTC.

This clonotype has just a few counts. This chain connects TRBV7-9 to TRBJ2-3, with 8 positions matching TRBD2. CDR1 is SEHNR, CDR2 FQNEAQ, per germline (reference sequence). After removal of 2 bases from V and 3 bases from J, the junction contained 4 bases not matched to a gene. This CDR3 has 15 residues. CDR3 sequence (DNA): TGTGCCAGCAGCTTAAGTACTAGCGGAACAGATACGCAGTATTTT. This codes for CASSLSTSGTDTQYF. The entire variable domain, with the rest obtained from reference TRBV7-9 and TRBJ2-3, is as follows: DTGVSQNPRHKITKRGQNVTFRCDPISEHNRLYWYRQTLGQGPEFLTYFQNEAQLEKSRLLSDRFSAERPKGSFSTLEIQRTEQGDSAMYLCASSLSTSGTDTQYFGPGTRLTVL.

CDR3 coding DNA: TGCGCCAGCACCCAGGGCATGGGGACCAAAAACATTCAGTACTTC. Amino acids: CASTQGMGTKNIQYF. V gene TRBV4-3 combines with J gene TRBJ2-4; D perhaps matches TRBD1 (5 bases). The CDR3 runs 15 residues. The germline gives CDR1 LGHNA, CDR2 YSLEER. The ends were cut back, 7 bases at V and 2 bases at J, with 15 bases in the middle.

This clonotype appeared many times. V gene TRBV15 combines with J gene TRBJ2-5; no definite D call. There are 14 residues in the CDR3. Germline V gene sequence: CDR1 LNHNV, CDR2 YYDKDF (reference sequence). Trimming took off 1 base at V and 2 bases at J, with 8 bases between the two ends. The CDR3 here is CATSRAPIQETQYF. The CDR3 coding sequence is TGTGCCACCAGCAGAGCGCCGATACAAGAGACCCAGTACTTC. Supplemented by reference TRBV15 and TRBJ2-5, the full variable domain reads DAMVIQNPRYQVTQFGKPVTLSCSQTLNHNVMYWYQQKSSQAPKLLFHYYDKDFNNEADTPDNFQSRRPNTSFCFLDIRSPGLGDTAMYLCATSRAPIQETQYFGPGTRLLVL.

The V call is TRBV20-1, the J call TRBJ2-5; D possibly corresponds to TRBD2 (5 bases). Germline lookup yields CDR1 DFQATT and CDR2 SNEGSKA (reference sequence). CDR3 length equals 12 residues. V lost 3 bases to trimming and J lost 5 bases, with 10 bases between them. The CDR3 loop reads CSARPGMETQYF. CDR3 nucleotides: TGCAGTGCTAGGCCGGGGATGGAGACCCAGTACTTC.